The T cell receptor (beta chain) under discussion was sequenced for a study of blood T cell repertoires in COVID-19. Background on the study: Whether acute or convalescent, the COVID-19 samples came from the United States, Italy and Spain. PBMCs, B-cell-depleted T cells, or T cells were the source of the cDNA or gDNA that made up the material.

The CDR3 loop spans 15 amino acids. Germline V CDR1 and CDR2: SNHLY, FYNNEI. Trimming removed 7 bases from V and 5 bases from J, with 20 bases in between. Source study methods: Scientists estimated how many nucleated cells there were by amplifying reference gene primers. The repertoire was sequenced with immunoSEQ multiplex PCR; TCRdb's copy has only in-frame clones and lacks some. V, J and clone size are taken as reported in that table, and D and trimming were inferred from the DNA itself. The sample includes 230,000 or so clones, approximately 84% seen only once; the top ten take roughly 2%. The TCR sequence derives from a man aged 40-49 years with active or convalescent COVID-19. The material sequenced was peripheral blood. The chain uses TRBV2 and TRBJ1-2; tentatively, D is TRBD1 (5 bases). The CDR3 reads CASTQRGGQGYGYTF. CDR3 nucleotide sequence: TGTGCCAGCACCCAAAGGGGAGGGCAAGGATATGGCTACACCTTC.